The 14 T cell receptor beta chains below come from one sample, sequenced in a study of T-cell reconstitution after alpha-beta-depleted transplantation in children (dated by TCRdb to between 2015 and 2016). Libraries were built with PCR. The data were produced on an Illumina HiSeq 2500. TCR library preparation used molecular barcoding, with unique molecular identifiers applied to normalize quantification of the TCRbeta repertoire. TCRdb itself trimmed the public reads at Q25 with fastp, ran MiXCR and retained productive beta chains. All rows with the same CDR3 protein become a single entry with the most common DNA and genes. A total of almost 500,000 distinct CDR3 sequences appear in this sample, roughly a tenth of them only once. 2% to 2.5% of the sample belongs to the ten largest clones. In light of the paper, this sample's treatment or condition label describes: allogeneic hematopoietic cell transplantation with graft depleted of TCRalphabeta T cells and CD19 B cells.

The source material was PBMCs, sampled before TCRalphabeta/CD19-depleted stem cell transplant. These receptors were collected from a child aged 2-15 years with inherited bone marrow failure, due to receive a stem cell transplant.

This clonotype was counted only a few times. The chain couples TRBV4-3 to TRBJ2-3; 10 nucleotides align to TRBD2. This CDR3 is 19 amino acids long. Per germline, CDR1 LGHNA and CDR2 YSLEER. The V segment lost 2 bases and the J segment 1 base; nucleotides outside the gene matches: 12. The CDR3 DNA is TGCGCCAGCAGCCAAAAGATTGTTCTCGGGACTAGCGGCACAGATACGCAGTATTTT. Its protein product is CASSQKIVLGTSGTDTQYF.

Notes on this clonotype: A single base separates this from a much larger clone, so it may be a read error. This rearrangement joins TRBV20-1 to TRBJ2-7; D remains unclear. V shed 7 bases and J shed 0 bases, with 16 bases lying between them. The CDR3 has 14 amino acids. Per the germline V gene, CDR1 is DFQATT and CDR2 is SNEGSKA (reference sequence). This CDR3 is CSGLHGACSYEQYF. CDR3 sequence (DNA): TGCAGTGGATTACACGGCGCCTGCTCCTACGAGCAGTACTTC.

This clonotype was found many times. This chain joins TRBV27 and TRBJ1-5; D might be TRBD1 (5 bases). The CDR3 runs to 14 residues. CDR1 and CDR2 from the germline V gene are MNHEY and SMNVEV (reference sequence). Trimming took off 5 bases at V and 3 bases at J, with 11 bases between the two ends. CDR3 residues: CASSPRQFNQPQHF. In DNA, the CDR3 is TGTGCCAGCAGTCCTCGACAGTTCAATCAGCCCCAGCATTTT.

This clonotype was recorded at least ten times. The rearrangement uses TRBV5-1 and TRBJ2-1; 7 nucleotides align to TRBD2. CDR3 length equals 14 residues. V trimming: 5 bases; J trimming: 6 bases; junction bases outside the gene matches: 8. Germline V gene sequence: CDR1 SGHRS, CDR2 YFSETQ. Written as DNA, the CDR3 is TGCGCCAGCAGACTGAGGGACTACCCCAATGAGCAGTTCTTC. Translating it yields CASRLRDYPNEQFF.

This clonotype was detected ten times or more. The chain recombines TRBV24-1 with TRBJ2-1; D possibly matches TRBD1 or TRBD2 (6 bases each). Germline CDR1 KGHDR, CDR2 SFDVKD. There are 15 residues in the CDR3. Trimming stripped 7 bases from V and 5 bases from J, with 17 bases between. The CDR3 sequence is CATSTPRGVHNEQFF. DNA of the CDR3: TGTGCCACCAGCACACCTAGGGGGGTGCACAATGAGCAGTTCTTC.

This clonotype was found many times. The V gene is TRBV7-9, the J gene TRBJ2-4; 7 bases are a match to TRBD1. CDR3 length: 17 residues. V dropped 4 bases and J dropped 3; count of bases not matched to a gene: 12. Germline V CDR1 and CDR2: SEHNR, FQNEAQ (reference sequence). CDR3 protein: CASSSNRQGEGKNIQYF. As DNA, the CDR3 is TGTGCCAGCAGCTCTAACCGACAGGGAGAGGGCAAAAACATTCAGTACTTC. Based on the CDR3 plus reference TRBV7-9 and TRBJ2-4, the full variable domain is DTGVSQNPRHKITKRGQNVTFRCDPISEHNRLYWYRQTLGQGPEFLTYFQNEAQLEKSRLLSDRFSAERPKGSFSTLEIQRTEQGDSAMYLCASSSNRQGEGKNIQYFGAGTRLSVL.

This clonotype was observed at least ten times. V is TRBV5-1 and J is TRBJ1-4; 11 nucleotides agree with TRBD1. Per the germline V gene, CDR1 is SGHRS and CDR2 is YFSETQ. V was clipped by 4 bases and J by 8 bases; unmatched bases: 4. This CDR3 comprises 14 residues. The CDR3 loop is CASSDGQGAEKLFF. The DNA of the CDR3 is TGCGCCAGCAGCGATGGACAGGGGGCCGAAAAACTGTTTTTT.

The rearrangement uses TRBV5-4 and TRBJ2-4, with 12 bases aligning to TRBD1. The V gene's germline CDR1 is SGHNT and CDR2 YYREEE (reference sequence). This CDR3 region has 15 residues. V lost 4 bases, J lost 7 bases, and 6 bases stayed unmatched. The CDR3 loop is CASSPGQGAGNIQYF. CDR3 nucleotide sequence: TGTGCCAGCAGCCCGGGACAGGGGGCCGGTAACATTCAGTACTTC.

This clonotype was recorded a few times. The chain recombines TRBV20-1 with TRBJ2-3, with 11 bases fitting TRBD2. V gave up 3 bases and J gave up 3 bases; unmatched junction bases: 5. The CDR3 sequence is 15 residues long. Germline CDR1 DFQATT, CDR2 SNEGSKA (reference sequence). The CDR3 loop is CSARLLAGVTDTQYF. For the CDR3, the DNA is TGCAGTGCTAGGTTACTAGCGGGAGTTACAGATACGCAGTATTTT.

This clonotype was recorded many times. The germline gene is not matched at one end of the junction; a read error may be the cause. The chain is built from TRBV6-2 or TRBV6-3 and TRBJ2-6, with D maybe TRBD1 (5 bases). Germline V gives CDR1 MNHEY, CDR2 SVGEGT. CDR3 length: 16 residues. The CDR3 nucleotides are TGTGCCAGCTTCCGGCCAGGTCAAACTGGGGCCAACTTCCTGACTTTC. This gives the protein CASFRPGQTGANFLTF.

The chain is built from TRBV15 and TRBJ1-6; D is undetermined. V was shortened by 3 bases and J by 7 bases, with 13 bases between the two germline ends. Germline CDR1 is LNHNV and CDR2 is YYDKDF (reference sequence). The CDR3 covers 15 residues. The CDR3 sequence: CATSSTLGENSPLHF. DNA of the CDR3: TGTGCCACCAGCAGCACCCTTGGGGAAAATTCACCCCTCCACTTT.

This clonotype has ten or more counts. This chain joins TRBV11-2 and TRBJ2-1; TRBD2 matches at 11 bases. CDR1 and CDR2 (germline): SGHAT, FQNNGV. The CDR3 loop spans 17 amino acids. V shed 5 bases, J shed 5 bases, and the junction held 11 bases outside the gene matches. The CDR3: CASSPTKGLAAHNEQFF. CDR3 nucleotides: TGTGCCAGCAGCCCCACCAAGGGACTAGCGGCCCACAATGAGCAGTTCTTC.

This clonotype was seen repeatedly, ten times or more. The chain employs TRBV11-2 and TRBJ1-1; the D gene is possibly TRBD1 (6 bases). V was cut by 3 bases and J by 6 bases, with 8 bases left in between. Germline CDR1 and CDR2: SGHAT and FQNNGV. This CDR3 is 12 amino acids long. In nucleotides, the CDR3 is TGTGCCAGCAGCTTCGGACAGTCTGAAGCTTTCTTT. Translation: CASSFGQSEAFF.

This clonotype has only one observation. This chain joins TRBV12-3 or TRBV12-4 and TRBJ1-5; D not certain. CDR3 length equals 13 residues. Trimming cost V 4 bases and J 0 bases, with 4 bases left between them. DNA of the CDR3: TGTGCCAGCAGTTCTCATAGCAATCAGCCCCAGCATTTT. It is translated as CASSSHSNQPQHF.